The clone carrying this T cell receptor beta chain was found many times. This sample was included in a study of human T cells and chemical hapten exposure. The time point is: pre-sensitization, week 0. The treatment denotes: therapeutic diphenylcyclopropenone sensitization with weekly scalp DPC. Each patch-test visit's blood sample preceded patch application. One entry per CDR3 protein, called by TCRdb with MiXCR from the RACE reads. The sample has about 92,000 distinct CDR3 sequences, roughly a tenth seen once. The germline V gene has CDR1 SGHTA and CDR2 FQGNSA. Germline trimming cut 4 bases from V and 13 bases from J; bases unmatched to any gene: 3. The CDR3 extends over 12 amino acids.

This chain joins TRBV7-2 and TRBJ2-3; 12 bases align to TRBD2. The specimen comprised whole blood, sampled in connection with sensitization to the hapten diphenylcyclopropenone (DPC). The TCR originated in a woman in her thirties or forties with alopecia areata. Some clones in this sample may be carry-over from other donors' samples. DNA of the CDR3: TGTGCCAGCAGCTCCACTAGCGGGGGGAAGTATTTT. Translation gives CASSSTSGGKYF. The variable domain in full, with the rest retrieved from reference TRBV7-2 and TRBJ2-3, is GAGVSQSPSNKVTEKGKDVELRCDPISGHTALYWYRQSLGQGLEFLIYFQGNSAPDKSGLPSDRFSAERTGGSVSTLTIQRTQQEDSAVYLCASSSTSGGKYFGPGTRLTVL.